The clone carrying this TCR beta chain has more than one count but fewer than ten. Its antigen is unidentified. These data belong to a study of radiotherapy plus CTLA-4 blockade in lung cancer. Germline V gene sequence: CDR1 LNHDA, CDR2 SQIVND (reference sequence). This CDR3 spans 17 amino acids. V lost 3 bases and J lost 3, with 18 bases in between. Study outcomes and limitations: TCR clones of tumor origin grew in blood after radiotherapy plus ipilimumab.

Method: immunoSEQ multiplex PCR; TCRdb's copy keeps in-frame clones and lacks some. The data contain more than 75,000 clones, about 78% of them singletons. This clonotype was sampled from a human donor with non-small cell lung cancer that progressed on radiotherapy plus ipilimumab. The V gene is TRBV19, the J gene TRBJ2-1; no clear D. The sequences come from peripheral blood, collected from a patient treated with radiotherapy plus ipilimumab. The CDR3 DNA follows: TGTGCCAGTAGTATTAACGGAGCTGGGTCTGGCTACAATGAGCAGTTCTTC. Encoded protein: CASSINGAGSGYNEQFF.